This T cell receptor beta chain originates from a study of shared clonotypes between healthy human individuals. The study, taken as a whole, reports: Shared across four donors were 4% to 6% of the naive CD4 clonotypes.

Here immunoSEQ multiplex PCR was the method, and the copy in TCRdb shows in-frame clones only, minus some. The sample includes over a million clones, 75% to 85% of them seen just once. A remark on this clone: The target antigen is unknown.

The V gene's germline CDR1 is SGHRS and CDR2 YFSETQ. CDR3 length: 17 amino acids. V was pared by 4 bases and J by 0 bases, with 14 bases between. The authors divided CD4+ cells into CD45RA+ naive and CD45RA-negative memory subsets. The chain joins TRBV5-1 to TRBJ2-6; D is perhaps TRBD1 or TRBD2 (5 bases each). Sequencing was carried out using memory CD4+ T cells from PBMCs. Subset defined: CD45RA-negative fraction. This clonotype was obtained from a man younger than 35 in good health. Some clones in this sample may be carry-over from other donors' samples. In DNA, the CDR3 is TGCGCCAGCAGCAGAAGGGACCTTAGCTCTGGGGCCAACGTCCTGACTTTC. This encodes CASSRRDLSSGANVLTF.